The entry below describes one TCR beta chain. Its antigen is unknown. The record has no base qualities; no much larger clone is one base away. CDR1 and CDR2, per the germline V gene, are MNHNS and SASEGT. V is trimmed back by 7 bases and J by 4 bases, and the junction contains 6 bases that no gene match accounts for. The CDR3 runs 14 residues from the cysteine to the phenylalanine. CDR3 DNA is the only sequence kept; it has 42 bases, read in frame from the first base. This sample is drawn from a study of T cell changes during pregnancy in multiple sclerosis (dated by TCRdb to between 2018 and 2021). General notes on the study: Changes in the T cell repertoire over the course of pregnancy were examined in this study in women with multiple sclerosis.

The method was the immunoSEQ multiplex PCR assay. This immuneACCESS table, as held by TCRdb, lists in-frame sequences with V and J called but not all clones. Of the missing ones, under half trace to an unresolved V gene in checked studies; the others have no known cause. The sample includes tens of thousands of clones, with under 95% observed a single time. Of the sample, about 3.7% is held by the ten largest clones. The receptor was isolated from a female donor in good health, enrolled as a control in a pregnancy study. The sequencing used peripheral blood, collected after pregnancy. Recombination joined TRBV6-1 with TRBJ1-1, with 10 middle bases fitting TRBD1. DNA sequence: TGTGCCAGCACTCGGGGACAGGGGATCACTGAAGCTTTCTTT. This gives the protein CASTRGQGITEAFF.